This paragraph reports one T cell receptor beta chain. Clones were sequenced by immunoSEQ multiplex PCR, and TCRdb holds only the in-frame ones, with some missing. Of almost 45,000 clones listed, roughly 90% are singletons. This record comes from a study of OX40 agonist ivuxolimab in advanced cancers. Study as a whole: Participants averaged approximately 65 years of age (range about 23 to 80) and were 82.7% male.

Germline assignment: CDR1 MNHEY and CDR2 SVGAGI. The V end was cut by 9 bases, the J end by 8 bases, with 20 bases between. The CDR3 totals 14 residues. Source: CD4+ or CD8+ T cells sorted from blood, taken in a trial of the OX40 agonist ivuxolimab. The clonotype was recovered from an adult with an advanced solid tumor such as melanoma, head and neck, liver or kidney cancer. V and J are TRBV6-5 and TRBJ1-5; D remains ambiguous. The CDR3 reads CASTLRYLVEPQHF. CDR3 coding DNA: TGTGCCAGTACTCTTCGTTATCTGGTCGAGCCCCAGCATTTT.